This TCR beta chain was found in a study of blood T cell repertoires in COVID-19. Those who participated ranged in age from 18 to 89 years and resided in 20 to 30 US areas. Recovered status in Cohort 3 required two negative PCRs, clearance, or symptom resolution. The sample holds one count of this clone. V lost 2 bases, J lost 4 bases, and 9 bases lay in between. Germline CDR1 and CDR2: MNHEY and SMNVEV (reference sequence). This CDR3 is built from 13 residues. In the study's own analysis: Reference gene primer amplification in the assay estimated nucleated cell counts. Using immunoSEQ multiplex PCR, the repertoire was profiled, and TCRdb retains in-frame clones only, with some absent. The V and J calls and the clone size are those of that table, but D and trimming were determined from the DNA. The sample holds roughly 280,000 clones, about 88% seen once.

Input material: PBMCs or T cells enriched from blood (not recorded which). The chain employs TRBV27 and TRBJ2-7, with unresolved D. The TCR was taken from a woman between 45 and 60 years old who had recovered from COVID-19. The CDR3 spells CASSLLLGYEQYF. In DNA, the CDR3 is TGTGCCAGCAGTTTACTGCTAGGTTACGAGCAGTACTTC.